Included here is one TCR beta chain sequence, with context. How the authors handled the data: Amplification with reference gene primers provided the estimates of nucleated cell counts. Some clones are missing from TCRdb's copy, which holds only in-frame ones; the method was immunoSEQ multiplex PCR. Clone size and V and J calls were adopted from that table, with D and trimming inferred from the DNA. The data show over 70,000 clones, approximately 89% seen once. This entry is derived from a study of blood T cell repertoires in COVID-19. Turning to the study itself: The study drew acute and convalescent COVID-19 samples from the United States, Italy and Spain.

V lost 6 bases, J lost 3 bases, and 8 bases stayed unmatched. Germline V gene lookup returns CDR1 MNHEY and CDR2 SVGAGI. The CDR3 covers 15 residues. The TCR originated in an elderly man with acute or convalescent COVID-19. The chain employs TRBV6-5 and TRBJ2-3; TRBD1 aligns across 8 bases. Source material: peripheral blood. The CDR3 protein is CASSPRGLATDTQYF. As DNA, the CDR3 is TGTGCCAGCAGCCCCAGGGGGCTGGCAACAGATACGCAGTATTTT.